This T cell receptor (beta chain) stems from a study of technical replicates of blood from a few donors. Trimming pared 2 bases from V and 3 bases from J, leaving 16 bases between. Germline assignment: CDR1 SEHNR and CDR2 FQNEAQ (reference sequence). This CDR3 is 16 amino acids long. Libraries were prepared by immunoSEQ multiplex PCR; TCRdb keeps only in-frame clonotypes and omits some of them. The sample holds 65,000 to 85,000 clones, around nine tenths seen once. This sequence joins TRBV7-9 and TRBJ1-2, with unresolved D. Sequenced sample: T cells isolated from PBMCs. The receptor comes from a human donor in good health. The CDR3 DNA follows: TGTGCCAGCAGCTTATTCTTCTTGGAGGACTACTATGGCTACACCTTC. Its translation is CASSLFFLEDYYGYTF.